Listed below are T cell receptor beta chains from one sample, sequenced in a study of T cell repertoires in cytomegalovirus infection. TCRdb processed the reads anew with MiXCR; each CDR3 protein has one entry. The table lists 150,000 to 200,000 distinct CDR3 sequences, approximately 30% of them singletons. The sample was PBMCs. These receptors came from a human donor in good health (CMV status not recorded). Some clones in this sample may be carry-over from other donors' samples. Each CDR3 is given with its conserved first and last residue. A D gene is named only where the DNA matches it firmly. For some rows the clone size is stated as once, few or many, or as a class when expanded; others skip it.

v_call	clone_size	d_call	j_call	cdr3_nt	cdr3_aa
TRBV29-1	NA	NA	TRBJ1-1	TGCAGCGCGAGACGTGACAGCAACACTGAAGCTTTCTTT	CSARRDSNTEAFF
TRBV7-6	NA	TRBD1	TRBJ2-5	TGTGCCGGCAGCTCCCGATTAACGACAGGGAAAGAGACCCAGTACTTC	CAGSSRLTTGKETQYF
TRBV7-2	many	NA	TRBJ1-2	TGTGCCAGCAGACAGGATGGCCAATACTATGGCTACACCTTC	CASRQDGQYYGYTF
TRBV6-6	NA	NA	TRBJ1-5	TGTGCCAGCAGTTTGAGGGGGGCTCAGCCCCAGCATTTT	CASSLRGAQPQHF
TRBV7-8	many	NA	TRBJ2-1	TGTGCCAGCAGCCCGTATCGCGGGGGCGGGTGGGGGGAGCAGTTCTTC	CASSPYRGGGWGEQFF
TRBV28	NA	NA	TRBJ1-1	TGTGCCGGGGCGGGAACGGTGAACACTGAAGCTTTCTTT	CAGAGTVNTEAFF
TRBV6-6	once	TRBD2	TRBJ2-1	TGTACCAGCACGGGGGGGGCCTCAATTTACAATGAGCAGTTCTTC	CTSTGGASIYNEQFF
TRBV5-1	NA	NA	TRBJ1-1	TGCGCCAGCAGCTTACCTGAGGGGTTACTGAACACTGAAGCTTTCTTT	CASSLPEGLLNTEAFF
TRBV7-3	NA	NA	TRBJ1-4	TGTGCCAGCCGGGGAAATGAAAAACTGTTTTTT	CASRGNEKLFF
TRBV11-3	few	NA	TRBJ2-5	TGTGCCAGCAGCTTAATCTCGGGATCCCAAGAGACCCAGTACTTC	CASSLISGSQETQYF
TRBV19	NA	TRBD1	TRBJ1-3	TGTGCCAGTAGAGGCAGGGGGCCTGGAAACACCATATATTTT	CASRGRGPGNTIYF
TRBV7-9	many	TRBD2	TRBJ2-7	TGTGCCAGCAGCCTGCTAGCGGGGGGTCTGGTCGAGCAGTACTTC	CASSLLAGGLVEQYF
TRBV6-2/TRBV6-3	NA	NA	TRBJ2-5	TGTGCCAGCGCCGATAGCGAAGTGGAGACCCAGTACTTC	CASADSEVETQYF
TRBV7-6	NA	NA	TRBJ2-1	TGTGTCCTGGGAACTTCGAGCTCCTACAATGAGCAGTTCTTC	CVLGTSSSYNEQFF
TRBV20-1	NA	NA	TRBJ1-2	TGCAGTGCTAGAGCGAGGGACCGTACCTATGGCTACACCTTC	CSARARDRTYGYTF
TRBV29-1	NA	NA	TRBJ2-1	TGCAGCGTTGAAGACTCTATTAACAATGAGCAGTTCTTC	CSVEDSINNEQFF
TRBV7-8	many	TRBD2	TRBJ2-1	TGTGCCAGCAGCTTAGCGGGGGGGAAGACTGAGCAGTTCTTC	CASSLAGGKTEQFF
TRBV7-2	many	NA	TRBJ1-6	TGTGCCAGCGGGGACGGCAGGGTTAATTCACCCCTCCACTTT	CASGDGRVNSPLHF
TRBV12-3/TRBV12-4	NA	NA	TRBJ1-1	TGTGCCAGCAGCCTAGTCCCCGATGAAGCTTTCTTT	CASSLVPDEAFF
TRBV12-3/TRBV12-4	few	NA	TRBJ2-5	TGTGCCAGCAGTTCCCTCCAAGAGACCCAGTACTTC	CASSSLQETQYF
TRBV10-1	many	NA	TRBJ1-1	TGCGCCAGCAGTGATTCAGGACAGTTGAACACTGAAGCTTTCTTT	CASSDSGQLNTEAFF
TRBV5-1	few	TRBD1	TRBJ1-2	TGCGCCAGCTCTCGGGGAACAGGGGAAGGCTACACCTTC	CASSRGTGEGYTF
TRBV7-2	many	NA	TRBJ2-1	TGTGCCAGCAGCCGAGGGGGGACACGGAATGAGCAGTTCTTC	CASSRGGTRNEQFF
TRBV2	few	NA	TRBJ1-5	TGTGCCAGCAGTAACAGGAGGGGGTTAGGTCAGCCCCAGCATTTT	CASSNRRGLGQPQHF
TRBV7-8	medium-sized	NA	TRBJ1-2	TGTGCCAGCAGCTTAGAGAGGCGCGAGAGGTATAACTATGGCTACACCTTC	CASSLERRERYNYGYTF
TRBV11-2	NA	TRBD1	TRBJ1-3	TGTGCCAGCAGCCGGGACAGGGGTACTGGAAACACCATATATTTT	CASSRDRGTGNTIYF
TRBV11-2	many	NA	TRBJ2-1	TGTGCCAGCAGGCGGGGTGCCTCCTACAATGAGCAGTTCTTC	CASRRGASYNEQFF
TRBV10-3	few	NA	TRBJ2-7	TGTGCCATCAGTGTTCGTCGCCGGGACACCGACGAGCAGTACTTC	CAISVRRRDTDEQYF
TRBV7-2	few	NA	TRBJ2-5	TGTGCCAGCAGCTTATCCTTCCGGGGGCGGGGGGAGACCCAGTACTTC	CASSLSFRGRGETQYF
TRBV7-9	NA	TRBD1	TRBJ1-1	TGTGCCAGCAGACGGACAGGGGACGGTGCAACTGAAGCTTTCTTT	CASRRTGDGATEAFF
TRBV6-2/TRBV6-3	few	NA	TRBJ1-5	TGTGCCAGTCGACCGGGGGTAGCGGGCCAGCCCCAGCATTTT	CASRPGVAGQPQHF